This T cell receptor (beta chain) was recovered during a study of Ad26.COV2.S vaccination and SARS-CoV-2 variants. Libraries were prepared by immunoSEQ multiplex PCR; TCRdb keeps only in-frame clonotypes and omits some of them. The sample shows 440,000 or so clones, about nine tenths of them seen only once. Trimming cost V 0 bases and J 0 bases, with 12 bases left between them. Germline values: CDR1 SQVTM, CDR2 ANQGSEA. The CDR3 contains 16 residues. Treatment reported: some 19 received Ad26.COV2.S at low or high dose, single or two shots; about five received placebo; per-sample allocation not given. The investigators took samples on day 63 after the first vaccine or placebo injection.

The gene calls are TRBV29-1 and TRBJ1-3; unclear D gene. The source was peripheral blood, collected in a trial of Ad26.COV2.S vaccine versus placebo. This receptor was identified in a person aged 18 to 59 who received the Ad26.COV2.S COVID-19 vaccine or a placebo. As DNA, the CDR3 is TGCAGCGTTGAAGAGTGGCAGGTTGTCTCTGGAAACACCATATATTTT. This encodes CSVEEWQVVSGNTIYF.